The clone carrying this T cell receptor beta chain was found many times. From the 5' RACE reads, TCRdb called clonotypes with MiXCR, one entry per CDR3 protein. The profile covers approximately 300,000 distinct CDR3 sequences, with 7.5% to 9.5% appearing a single time and approximately 7% taken by the ten largest. The entry originates in a study of identical twins. This sample was shared with a second study, whose subject was yellow fever vaccine responses in identical twins.

The clonotype comes from a woman aged 18-29 years in good health. Sequenced sample: CD8+ T cells sorted from blood.

Here the CDR3 reads CASEQGGEQYF. For the CDR3, the DNA is TGTGCCAGCGAACAGGGTGGAGAGCAGTACTTC. The rearrangement joins TRBV18 to TRBJ2-7; tentatively, D is TRBD1 (6 bases). Germline V gene data show CDR1 as KGHSH and CDR2 as LQKENI. This CDR3 contains 11 residues. V was shortened by 8 bases and J by 7 bases, with 12 bases between the two germline ends.